The subject of this entry is one T cell receptor beta chain. This entry belongs to a study of blood T cell repertoires in COVID-19. For the study at large: From T cells, B-cell-depleted T cells, or PBMCs came the material, which was cDNA or gDNA.

Participant age was roughly 18 to 90 years, and participants resided in fewer than 30 US areas. Authors' data handling: Amplified reference gene primers provided the basis for estimating nucleated cell counts. Using immunoSEQ multiplex PCR, the repertoire was profiled, and TCRdb retains in-frame clones only, with some absent. That table gives V, J and clone size, and the DNA gave D and trimming. The data hold 200,000 to 250,000 clones, with roughly 80% observed a single time. V lost 5 bases to trimming and J lost 8 bases; unmatched junction nucleotides: 8. Germline assignment: CDR1 SGHTA and CDR2 FQGNSA. The CDR3 extends over 13 amino acids.

The TCR comes from a man aged 55 to 70 who had recovered from COVID-19. The chain uses TRBV7-2 and TRBJ1-2; 7 bases line up with TRBD1. Sequenced sample: PBMCs or T cells enriched from blood (not recorded which). The CDR3 nucleotides read TGTGCCAGCAGCAGGGACAGATGGGGAGGCTACACCTTC. This gives the protein CASSRDRWGGYTF.